This entry features one T cell receptor beta chain sequence. The data are from a study of blood T cell repertoires in COVID-19. Overall study: Acute and convalescent COVID-19 samples came from the United States, Italy and Spain. The analysed material was cDNA or gDNA that came from T cells, B-cell-depleted T cells, or PBMCs.

With 7 bases removed from V and 7 bases from J, the gap between germline ends came to 14 bases. From germline, CDR1 is LNHDA and CDR2 SQIVND (reference sequence). This CDR3 is built from 14 residues. Assay: immunoSEQ multiplex PCR; the TCRdb copy retains only in-frame clones and omits some. The data show about 140,000 clones, around 90% seen once. The chain couples TRBV19 to TRBJ1-6; maybe TRBD1 (6 bases). The sequencing sample was made of peripheral blood. This TCR came from a man between 65 and 85 years old with acute or convalescent COVID-19. CDR3 residues: CASNQGNRNSPLHF. CDR3 coding DNA: TGTGCCAGTAACCAGGGGAATAGGAATTCACCCCTCCACTTT.